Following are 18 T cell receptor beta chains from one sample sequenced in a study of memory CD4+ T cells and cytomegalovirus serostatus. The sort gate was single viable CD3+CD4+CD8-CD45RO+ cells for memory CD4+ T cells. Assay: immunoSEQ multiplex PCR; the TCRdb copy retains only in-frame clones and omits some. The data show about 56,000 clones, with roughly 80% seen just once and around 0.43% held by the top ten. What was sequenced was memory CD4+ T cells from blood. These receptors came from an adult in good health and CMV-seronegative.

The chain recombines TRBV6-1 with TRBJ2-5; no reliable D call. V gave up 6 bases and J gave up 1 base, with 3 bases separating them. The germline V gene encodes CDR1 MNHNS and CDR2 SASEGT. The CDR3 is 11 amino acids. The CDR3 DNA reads TGTGCCAGCAGCCGCCAAGAGACCCAGTACTTC. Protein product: CASSRQETQYF.

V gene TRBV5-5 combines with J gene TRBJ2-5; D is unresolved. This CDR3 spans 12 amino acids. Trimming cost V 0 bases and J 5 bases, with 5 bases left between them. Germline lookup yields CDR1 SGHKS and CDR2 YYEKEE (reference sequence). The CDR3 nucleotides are TGTGCCAGCAGCTTGGTTCTGGAGACCCAGTACTTC. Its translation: CASSLVLETQYF.

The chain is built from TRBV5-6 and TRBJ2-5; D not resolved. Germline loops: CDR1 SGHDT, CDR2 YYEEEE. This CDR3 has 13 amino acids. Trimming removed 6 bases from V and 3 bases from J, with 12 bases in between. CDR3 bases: TGTGCCAGCACTCTTGGAACAGAAGAGACCCAGTACTTC. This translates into CASTLGTEETQYF.

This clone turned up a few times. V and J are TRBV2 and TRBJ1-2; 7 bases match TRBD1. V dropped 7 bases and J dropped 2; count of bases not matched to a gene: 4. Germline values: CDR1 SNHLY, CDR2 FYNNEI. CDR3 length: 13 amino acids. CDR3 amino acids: CASKQGRNYGYTF. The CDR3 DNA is TGTGCCAGCAAACAGGGGCGGAACTATGGCTACACCTTC.

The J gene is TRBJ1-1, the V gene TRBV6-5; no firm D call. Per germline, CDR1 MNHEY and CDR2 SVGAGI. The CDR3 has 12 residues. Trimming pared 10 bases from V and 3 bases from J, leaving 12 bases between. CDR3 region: CATKTDYTEAFF. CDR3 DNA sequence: TGTGCCACCAAGACGGATTACACTGAAGCTTTCTTT.

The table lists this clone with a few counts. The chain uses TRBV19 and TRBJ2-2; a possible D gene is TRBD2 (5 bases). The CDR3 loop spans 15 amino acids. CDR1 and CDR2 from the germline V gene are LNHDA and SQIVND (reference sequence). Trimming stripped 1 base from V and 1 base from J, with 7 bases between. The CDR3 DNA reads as TGTGCCAGTAGTATAGCCGCGGGGAACACCGGGGAGCTGTTTTTT. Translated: CASSIAAGNTGELFF.

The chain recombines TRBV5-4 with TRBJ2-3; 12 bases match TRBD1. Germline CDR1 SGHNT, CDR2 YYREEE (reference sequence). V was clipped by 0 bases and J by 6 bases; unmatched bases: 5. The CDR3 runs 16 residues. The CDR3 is CASSLGGQGARDTQYF. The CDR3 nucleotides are TGTGCCAGCAGCTTGGGGGGACAGGGGGCGCGGGATACGCAGTATTTT. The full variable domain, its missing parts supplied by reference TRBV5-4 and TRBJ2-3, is ETGVTQSPTHLIKTRGQQVTLRCSSQSGHNTVSWYQQALGQGPQFIFQYYREEENGRGNFPPRFSGLQFPNYSSELNVNALELDDSALYLCASSLGGQGARDTQYFGPGTRLTVL.

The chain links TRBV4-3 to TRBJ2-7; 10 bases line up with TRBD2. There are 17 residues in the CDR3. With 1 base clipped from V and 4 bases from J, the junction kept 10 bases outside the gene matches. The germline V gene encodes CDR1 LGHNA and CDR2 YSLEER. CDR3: CASSQAPFSGGIYEQYF. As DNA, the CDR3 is TGCGCCAGCAGCCAAGCCCCCTTTAGCGGGGGGATTTACGAGCAGTACTTC.

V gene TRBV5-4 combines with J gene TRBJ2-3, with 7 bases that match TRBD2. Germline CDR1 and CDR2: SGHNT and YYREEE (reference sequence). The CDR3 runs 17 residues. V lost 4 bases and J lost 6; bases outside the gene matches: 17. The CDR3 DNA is TGTGCCAGCAGCCTTCGGGGAGCGGGGTCGGGCGCGGATACGCAGTATTTT. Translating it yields CASSLRGAGSGADTQYF.

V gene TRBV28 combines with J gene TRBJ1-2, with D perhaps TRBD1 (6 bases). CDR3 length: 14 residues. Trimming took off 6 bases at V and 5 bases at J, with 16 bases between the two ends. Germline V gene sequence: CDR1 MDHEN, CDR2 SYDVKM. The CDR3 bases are TGTGCCAGCAGGCCGGAGGGGGGCGCATATGGCTACACCTTC. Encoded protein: CASRPEGGAYGYTF.

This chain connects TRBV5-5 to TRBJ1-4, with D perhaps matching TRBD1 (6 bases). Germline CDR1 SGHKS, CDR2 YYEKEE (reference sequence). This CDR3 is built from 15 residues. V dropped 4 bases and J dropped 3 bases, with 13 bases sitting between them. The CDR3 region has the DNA TGTGCCAGCAGCAACCTACAGGGTGCTAATGAAAAACTGTTTTTT. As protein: CASSNLQGANEKLFF.

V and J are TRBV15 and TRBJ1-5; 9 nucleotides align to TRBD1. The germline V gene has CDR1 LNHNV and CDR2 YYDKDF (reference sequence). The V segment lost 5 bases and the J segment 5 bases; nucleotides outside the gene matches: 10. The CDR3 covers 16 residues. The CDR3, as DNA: TGTGCCACCAGCTTTAGGGACAGGGAAGGAGATCAGCCCCAGCATTTT. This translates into CATSFRDREGDQPQHF. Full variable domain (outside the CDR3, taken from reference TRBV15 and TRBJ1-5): DAMVIQNPRYQVTQFGKPVTLSCSQTLNHNVMYWYQQKSSQAPKLLFHYYDKDFNNEADTPDNFQSRRPNTSFCFLDIRSPGLGDTAMYLCATSFRDREGDQPQHFGDGTRLSIL.

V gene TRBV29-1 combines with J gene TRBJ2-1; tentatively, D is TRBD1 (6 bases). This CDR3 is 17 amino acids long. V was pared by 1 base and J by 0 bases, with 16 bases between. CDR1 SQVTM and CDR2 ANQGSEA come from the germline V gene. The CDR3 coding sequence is TGCAGCGTTGAAGGAGGTGGGTTAGGGGGCTCCTACAATGAGCAGTTCTTC. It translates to CSVEGGGLGGSYNEQFF.

The CDR3 nucleotides read TGTGCCAGCAGCCCCACAGAGGGGAGGGATCTGAATGGCTACACCTTC. This gives the protein CASSPTEGRDLNGYTF. The chain uses TRBV9 and TRBJ1-2; the D gene is possibly TRBD1 (5 bases). Per germline, CDR1 SGDLS and CDR2 YYNGEE. The germline V and J ends were trimmed by 4 bases and 6 bases, with 22 bases remaining between them. This CDR3 is built from 16 residues.

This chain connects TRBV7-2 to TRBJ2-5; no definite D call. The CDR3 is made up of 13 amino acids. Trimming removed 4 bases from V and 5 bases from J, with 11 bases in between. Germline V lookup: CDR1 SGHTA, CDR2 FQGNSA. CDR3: CASSSRVTETQYF. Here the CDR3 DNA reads TGTGCCAGCAGCTCCCGAGTAACGGAGACCCAGTACTTC. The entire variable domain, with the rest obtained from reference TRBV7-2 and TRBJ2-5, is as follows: GAGVSQSPSNKVTEKGKDVELRCDPISGHTALYWYRQSLGQGLEFLIYFQGNSAPDKSGLPSDRFSAERTGGSVSTLTIQRTQQEDSAVYLCASSSRVTETQYFGPGTRLLVL.

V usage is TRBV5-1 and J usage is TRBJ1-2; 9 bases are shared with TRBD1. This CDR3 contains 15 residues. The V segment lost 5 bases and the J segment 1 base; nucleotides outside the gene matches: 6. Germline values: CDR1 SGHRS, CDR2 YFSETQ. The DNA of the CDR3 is TGCGCCAGCAGGACCGGGACAGGGATTAACTATGGCTACACCTTC. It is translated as CASRTGTGINYGYTF.

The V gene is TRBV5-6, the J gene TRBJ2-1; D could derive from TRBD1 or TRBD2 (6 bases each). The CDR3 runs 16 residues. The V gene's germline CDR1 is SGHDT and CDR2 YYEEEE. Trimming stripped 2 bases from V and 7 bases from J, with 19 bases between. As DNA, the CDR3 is TGTGCCAGCAGCTTCCGGGCCGGGGGCTATGGGAATGAGCAGTTCTTC. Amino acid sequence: CASSFRAGGYGNEQFF.

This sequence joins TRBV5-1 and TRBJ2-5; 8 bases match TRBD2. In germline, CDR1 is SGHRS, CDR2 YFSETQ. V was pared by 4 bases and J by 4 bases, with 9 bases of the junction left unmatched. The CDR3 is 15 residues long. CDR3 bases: TGCGCCAGCAGCCCGAGCGGGGGTTGGGGAGAGACCCAGTACTTC. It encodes CASSPSGGWGETQYF. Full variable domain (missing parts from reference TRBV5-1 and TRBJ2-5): KAGVTQTPRYLIKTRGQQVTLSCSPISGHRSVSWYQQTPGQGLQFLFEYFSETQRNKGNFPGRFSGRQFSNSRSEMNVSTLELGDSALYLCASSPSGGWGETQYFGPGTRLLVL.